This TCR beta chain is from a study of blood T cell repertoires in COVID-19 (dated by TCRdb to the early 2020s). About the study as a whole: Samples covering the acute and convalescent phases of COVID-19 were provided by collaborators in the United States, Italy and Spain. The material from the prospective study consisted of cDNA or gDNA derived from T cells, B-cell-depleted T cells, or PBMCs. Deeply sampled blood TCRbeta repertoires from subjects exposed to, actively infected with, or recovered from COVID-19 were included in the dataset. The repertoires were released in a freely available public database meant as a resource for research on the immune response to SARS-CoV-2. Samples were obtained from the ongoing ImmuneRACE study (first 160 participants) and from approximately 1,200 subjects provided by 6 global collaborators. Sample metadata almost always included a de-identified subject ID, COVID-19 status, age in years and sex. HLA class I and class II types, where available, came from metadata supplied by the sample provider rather than from assay-based typing. The investigation overall reported the following: The amount of clinical and demographic metadata varied by source and participant and was provided uncurated.

The CDR3, from cysteine to phenylalanine, totals 14 residues. The DNA shown is the 42-base CDR3, in frame from base 1. CDR1 and CDR2, looked up from the germline V gene (reference sequence), are PRHDT and FYEKMQ. V is shortened by 5 bases, J by 2 bases, and the region joining them spans 10 bases. Participants in the prospective study were enrolled through a virtual design, were aged roughly 18 to 100 years, and lived in approximately 25 United States geographic areas. In the prospective study, cohorts were assigned on the basis of participant-reported clinical history obtained from a screening survey and a study questionnaire. Recovered participants in ImmuneRACE Cohort 3 were defined by two consecutive negative NP/OP PCR tests, clearance by a healthcare professional, or resolution of symptoms. Each participant in the prospective study had whole blood, serum and a nasopharyngeal or oropharyngeal swab collected by mobile phlebotomists. Prospective study participants could optionally give additional blood draws and questionnaires over an approximately 2-month period. Blood samples from the prospective study were shipped frozen or at room temperature prior to DNA extraction.

Comments on this clone: No cognate antigen has been identified for it. No base quality values were provided; no much bigger clone lies one nucleotide off.

The immunoSEQ Assay, a bias-controlled multiplex PCR, was used to amplify TCRbeta CDR3 regions from genomic DNA. In the paper's pipeline: The number of nucleated cells in each sample was estimated from the amplification of reference gene primers within the assay. To quantify the absolute abundance of each unique TCRbeta CDR3 rearrangement, sequence reads were collapsed and filtered. For each sample, productive Simpson clonality was calculated by taking the square root of Simpson's diversity index across productive rearrangements. TCRdb limited this immuneACCESS table to in-frame rearrangements with V and J called. A share of clones is missing; checked studies link under half to unresolved V genes, and the rest is unexplained. The DNA gave D and trimming, while V, J and clone size come from that table. This sample comprises 200,000 to 250,000 clones, more than 80% of them detected only once. Together, the top ten hold about 1.7% of the sample.

Source material: PBMCs or T cells enriched from blood (not recorded which). The chain uses TRBV13 and TRBJ1-3, with the D gene not clear enough to name. The TCR originated in a man aged 60 to 69 who had recovered from COVID-19. The bases are TGTGCCAGCAGCCAGGACTGGGCTGGAAACACCATATATTTT. Translation gives CASSQDWAGNTIYF.